The entry that follows covers one T cell receptor (beta chain) sequence. Its target is not known. Exclusion applied to patients with autoimmune disease history or systemic immunosuppression. The data belong to a study of OX40 agonist ivuxolimab in advanced cancers. Measured with immunoSEQ multiplex PCR; TCRdb has only the in-frame clones, and not every one. The repertoire holds tens of thousands of clones, with just under 95% as singletons. Study-wide results and limits: Normalized T-cell clonal expansion was also low in some nonresponders. Partly responding patients at 0.1-3.0 mg/kg showed some of the smallest clonal expansion.

The receptor was isolated from an adult with an advanced solid tumor such as melanoma, head and neck, liver or kidney cancer. The sample here was CD4+ or CD8+ T cells sorted from blood, taken in a trial of the OX40 agonist ivuxolimab.

The CDR3 sequence is CASSYSEVPNTEAFF. The CDR3 DNA reads TGTGCCAGCAGTTACTCCGAGGTTCCGAACACTGAAGCTTTCTTT. This sequence joins TRBV6-5 and TRBJ1-1; no firm D call. Looked up from germline, CDR1 is MNHEY and CDR2 is SVGAGI. With 0 bases removed from V and 1 base from J, the gap between germline ends came to 9 bases. This CDR3 comprises 15 residues.